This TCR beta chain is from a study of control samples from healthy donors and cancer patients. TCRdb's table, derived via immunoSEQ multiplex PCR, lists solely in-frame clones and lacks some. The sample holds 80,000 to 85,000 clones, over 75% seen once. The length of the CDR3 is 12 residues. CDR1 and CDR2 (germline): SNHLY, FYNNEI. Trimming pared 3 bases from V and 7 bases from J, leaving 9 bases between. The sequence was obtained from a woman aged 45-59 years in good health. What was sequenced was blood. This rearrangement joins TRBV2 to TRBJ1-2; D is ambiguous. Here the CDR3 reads CASSDRSGGYTF. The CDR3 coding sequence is TGTGCCAGCAGTGATAGGTCCGGTGGCTACACCTTC.